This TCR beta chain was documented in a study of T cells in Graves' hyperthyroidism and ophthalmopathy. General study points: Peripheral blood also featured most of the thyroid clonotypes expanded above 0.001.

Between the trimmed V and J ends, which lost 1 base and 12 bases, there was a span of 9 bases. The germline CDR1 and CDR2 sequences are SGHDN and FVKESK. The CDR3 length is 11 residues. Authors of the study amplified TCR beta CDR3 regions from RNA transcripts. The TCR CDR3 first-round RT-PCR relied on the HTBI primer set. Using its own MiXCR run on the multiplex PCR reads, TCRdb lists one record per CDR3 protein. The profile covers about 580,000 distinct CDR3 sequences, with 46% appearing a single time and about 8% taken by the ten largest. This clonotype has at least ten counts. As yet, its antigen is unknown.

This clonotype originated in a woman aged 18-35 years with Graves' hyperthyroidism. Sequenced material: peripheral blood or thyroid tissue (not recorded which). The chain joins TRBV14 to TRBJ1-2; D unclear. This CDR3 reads CASSQATRHTF. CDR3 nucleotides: TGTGCCAGCAGCCAAGCCACTAGGCACACCTTC.